The present T cell receptor (beta chain) was sequenced within a study of Ad26.COV2.S vaccination and SARS-CoV-2 variants. Overall study: The study gave Ad26.COV2.S intramuscularly, once or twice 56 days apart. Study observations and caveats: Total responses of T cells may have been underestimated by the analyses of TCR breadth and depth. Post-vaccination breadth of spike-specific CD8+ and CD4+ T cell responses was reportedly substantial.

This clone was counted a single time. Its antigen remains unidentified. Clones were sequenced by immunoSEQ multiplex PCR, and TCRdb holds only the in-frame ones, with some missing. The sample has a few hundred thousand clones, roughly 90% seen once. Treatment described: roughly 18 received Ad26.COV2.S at low or high dose, single or two shots; about 5 received placebo; per-sample allocation not given. Day 63 following the first vaccine or placebo injection was when the samples were taken. There are 12 residues in the CDR3. The V gene lost 6 bases and the J gene lost 10 bases, with 15 bases spanning the gap. The V gene's germline CDR1 is MGHDK and CDR2 SYGVNS.

This receptor was obtained from a person aged 18 to 65 who received the Ad26.COV2.S COVID-19 vaccine or a placebo. The chain recombines TRBV25-1 with TRBJ1-1; maybe TRBD1 (6 bases). Sequenced here: peripheral blood, sampled in a trial of Ad26.COV2.S vaccine versus placebo. The CDR3 coding sequence is TGTGCCAGCAGCCCAACAGGGCTCGCAGCTTTCTTT. Its protein is CASSPTGLAAFF. Using reference TRBV25-1 and TRBJ1-1 for the parts outside the CDR3, the full variable domain is EADIYQTPRYLVIGTGKKITLECSQTMGHDKMYWYQQDPGMELHLIHYSYGVNSTEKGDLSSESTVSRIRTEHFPLTLESARPSHTSQYLCASSPTGLAAFFGQGTRLTVV.